This paragraph reports one T cell receptor beta chain. Germline V lookup: CDR1 LGHNT, CDR2 FRNRAP. This CDR3 is built from 18 residues. Trimming cost V 0 bases and J 1 base, with 18 bases left between them. Produced via immunoSEQ multiplex PCR; TCRdb's table is partial and in-frame only. The data show about 200,000 clones, around 86% seen once. These data come from a study of blood T cell repertoires in COVID-19. The material sequenced was peripheral blood. The chain employs TRBV12-5 and TRBJ1-1; D call uncertain. The receptor comes from a man in his sixties who had recovered from COVID-19. CDR3 sequence (DNA): TGTGCTAGTGGTTTGGTACGGTATATTAAAGCGTCGAACACTGAAGCTTTCTTT. Protein product: CASGLVRYIKASNTEAFF.